The clone carrying this TCR beta chain was observed many times. As yet, its antigen is unknown. CDR1 is MNHNS and CDR2 is SASEGT in the germline V gene. V lost 10 bases and J lost 0, with 19 bases in between. This CDR3 comprises 16 residues. This sample stems from a study of T cells in Graves' hyperthyroidism and ophthalmopathy. It was uncontrolled infection, other autoimmune disease, pregnancy or lactation that excluded patients. Findings and caveats of the study: The blood repertoire included most of the expanded thyroid clonotypes above 0.001.

RNA transcripts served as the template for amplifying TCR beta CDR3 regions. First-round RT-PCR of the TCR CDR3 relied on the HTBI primer set. TCRdb analysed the multiplex PCR reads with MiXCR anew, one entry per CDR3 protein. The table lists fewer than 650,000 distinct CDR3 sequences, approximately 13% of them singletons. Sequencing used blood. This clonotype was obtained from a woman in her twenties or thirties with Graves' hyperthyroidism that later progressed to Graves' ophthalmopathy. The rearrangement links TRBV6-1 to TRBJ1-5; no definite D call. The CDR3 region has the DNA TGTGCCATTGGCAAGGGAAGATCAGATAGCAATCAGCCCCAGCATTTT. Protein sequence: CAIGKGRSDSNQPQHF.